This entry lists 16 T cell receptor beta chains sequenced from one sample in a study of T cell clonality in common variable immunodeficiency. Produced via immunoSEQ multiplex PCR; TCRdb's table is partial and in-frame only. The data show 55,000 or so clones, with none appearing a single time. The material sequenced was peripheral blood mononuclear cells. The origin of the receptors is a person aged 18 to 70 in good health.

This clone was recorded many times. The part of the CDR3 DNA that was read is TGCAGTGCTAGAGACCTCGGACTAGCAGGGGCCTCTAGCACAGATACG. Translation gives CSARDLGLAGASSTDT. The whole CDR3 sequence is CSARDLGLAGASSTDTQYF. The rearrangement links TRBV20-1 to TRBJ2-3; TRBD2 matches 8 bases. Read data end 3 residues before the CDR3 end; the end is taken from the germline J gene. V gave up 0 bases and J gave up 0 bases; unmatched junction bases: 14. The CDR3 covers 19 residues. In germline, CDR1 is DFQATT, CDR2 SNEGSKA (reference sequence).

This clone has a count of ten or more. Read data end 3 residues before the CDR3 end; the end is taken from the germline J gene. This rearrangement joins TRBV2 to TRBJ2-2; perhaps TRBD2 as D (6 bases). V was clipped by 3 bases and J by 8 bases, with 16 bases between them. CDR3 length: 15 amino acids. CDR1 and CDR2 (germline): SNHLY, FYNNEI. This CDR3 reads CASSDKWLATGELFF. The sequenced CDR3 bases are TGTGCCAGCAGTGATAAATGGCTAGCGACAGGGGAG.

This clone was seen many times. The CDR3 end is not reached by the read, which stops 3 residues before it; the germline J gene fills it in. The chain joins TRBV19 to TRBJ1-1; the D is unclear. The CDR3 runs 13 residues. Germline lookup yields CDR1 LNHDA and CDR2 SQIVND (reference sequence). V gave up 5 bases and J gave up 1 base, with 8 bases separating them. The CDR3: CASSQVWNTEAFF. Partial CDR3 DNA: TGTGCCAGTAGTCAGGTATGGAACACTGAA.

This clone was detected ten times or more. The CDR3 extends 3 residues past the end of the read, so its final part is completed from the germline J gene. The V call is TRBV7-2, the J call TRBJ2-1; 8 nucleotides match TRBD1. The germline gives CDR1 SGHTA, CDR2 FQGNSA. CDR3 length: 15 residues. Trimming removed 7 bases from V and 2 bases from J; junction bases left unmatched: 7. The sequenced CDR3 bases are TGTGCCAGCAACCCAGGACAGGGACCCTACAATGAG. Its protein is CASNPGQGPYNE. The full CDR3 protein reads CASNPGQGPYNEQFF.

This clone showed up many times. The sequenced fragment ends 3 residues before the CDR3 boundary, so the rest is inferred from the germline J gene. This sequence joins TRBV2 and TRBJ2-5; weak D call: TRBD1 (6 bases). The CDR3 totals 13 residues. Per the germline V gene, CDR1 is SNHLY and CDR2 is FYNNEI. CDR3 sequence reads: CASSEASGGTQYF. The CDR3 bases that were read are TGTGCCAGCAGTGAAGCGAGTGGGGGCACC. Supplemented by reference TRBV2 and TRBJ2-5, the full variable domain reads EPEVTQTPSHQVTQMGQEVILRCVPISNHLYFYWYRQILGQKVEFLVSFYNNEISEKSEIFDDQFSVERPDGSNFTLKIRSTKLEDSAMYFCASSEASGGTQYFGPGTRLLVL.

This clone was seen many times. The CDR3 extends 3 residues past the end of the read, so its final part is completed from the germline J gene. This sequence joins TRBV10-2 and TRBJ1-5; D is undetermined. The CDR3 is made up of 11 amino acids. The germline V and J ends were trimmed by 6 bases and 9 bases, with 9 bases remaining between them. CDR1 is WSHSY and CDR2 is SAAADI in the germline V gene. The sequenced part of the CDR3 DNA is TGCGCCAGCAGAGCCGATGGGCCC. It translates to CASRADGP. The entire CDR3 is CASRADGPQHF.

This clone was seen at least ten times. The read comes to an end 3 residues before the CDR3 does, leaving the germline J gene to fill in the end. The chain has TRBV19 and TRBJ1-2; 7 bases map to TRBD1. The CDR3 totals 15 residues. In germline, CDR1 is LNHDA, CDR2 SQIVND (reference sequence). V was clipped by 4 bases and J by 5 bases; unmatched bases: 10. The part of the CDR3 DNA that was read is TGTGCCAGTAGTAACTGGGACAGCACTTTTTATGGC. Its translation is CASSNWDSTFYG. The whole CDR3 protein reads CASSNWDSTFYGYTF. The entire variable domain, with the rest obtained from reference TRBV19 and TRBJ1-2, is as follows: DGGITQSPKYLFRKEGQNVTLSCEQNLNHDAMYWYRQDPGQGLRLIYYSQIVNDFQKGDIAEGYSVSREKKESFPLTVTSAQKNPTAFYLCASSNWDSTFYGYTFGSGTRLTVV.

This clone was picked up many times. The read terminates 3 residues ahead of where the CDR3 ends, so the germline J gene completes it. The chain employs TRBV28 and TRBJ2-7, with D hard to call. V lost 4 bases to trimming and J lost 3 bases, with 4 bases between them. The CDR3 runs 11 residues. Germline CDR1 MDHEN, CDR2 SYDVKM. The CDR3 sequence: CASSYYYEQYF. The sequenced part of the CDR3 DNA is TGTGCCAGCAGTTACTACTACGAG.

This clone was found many times. The CDR3 end falls 3 residues outside the read, so it is completed with the germline J gene. The chain is built from TRBV19 and TRBJ1-1, with a weak D call TRBD1 (5 bases). The V end was cut by 4 bases, the J end by 3 bases, with 18 bases between. Germline CDR1 and CDR2: LNHDA and SQIVND (reference sequence). The CDR3 is 16 amino acids. The sequenced CDR3 bases are TGTGCCAGTAGTAGCATCTTGGGCCAGGGAGACACTGAA. Amino acids: CASSSILGQGDTE. The CDR3 reads in full as CASSSILGQGDTEAFF.

This clone was detected ten times or more. The read gets to within 3 residues of the CDR3 end, and the germline J gene fills in the rest. The chain joins TRBV29-1 to TRBJ2-6, with D maybe TRBD1 (5 bases). CDR1 SQVTM and CDR2 ANQGSEA come from the germline V gene. The CDR3 is 18 residues long. V was cut by 1 base and J by 0 bases, with 16 bases left in between. Incomplete CDR3 DNA: TGCAGCGTTGAAGGGTTGGCAGGGTCGGCCTCTGGGGCCAACGTC. Amino acids: CSVEGLAGSASGANV. The CDR3, in full, reads CSVEGLAGSASGANVLTF.

This clone appeared many times. Read data end 3 residues before the CDR3 end; the end is taken from the germline J gene. This chain joins TRBV18 and TRBJ1-5, with D possibly matching TRBD1 (5 bases). This CDR3 comprises 13 residues. From germline, CDR1 is KGHSH and CDR2 LQKENI. Trimming cost V 2 bases and J 7 bases, with 9 bases left between them. The sequenced CDR3 bases are TGTGCCAGCTCACCAGGGGCTGAGCAGCCC. This gives the protein CASSPGAEQP. From start to end, the CDR3 is CASSPGAEQPQHF.

In the case of this clone: Coverage ceases 3 residues before the CDR3 finishes, and the germline J gene fills in the end. The chain is built from TRBV18 and TRBJ1-2; 7 nucleotides agree with TRBD1. CDR1 is KGHSH, CDR2 LQKENI, per germline. The CDR3 covers 13 residues. Here the CDR3 reads CASSPKGADTYTF. The sequenced part of the CDR3 DNA is TGTGCCAGCTCACCAAAGGGGGCAGATACC.

This clone showed up many times. The DNA ends 3 residues before the CDR3 does, and the rest of the CDR3 is filled in from the germline J gene. V gene TRBV20-1 combines with J gene TRBJ2-2; D not resolved. The CDR3 has 14 residues. The germline V and J ends were trimmed by 3 bases and 3 bases, with 11 bases remaining between them. Per the germline V gene, CDR1 is DFQATT and CDR2 is SNEGSKA (reference sequence). The part of the CDR3 DNA that was read is TGCAGTGCTAGTGATGTCACGGACACCGGGGAG. This codes for CSASDVTDTGE. The whole CDR3 sequence reads CSASDVTDTGELFF.

This clone appeared many times. The sequence runs out 3 residues before the end of the CDR3; the remainder is reconstructed from the germline J gene. The gene calls are TRBV3-1 (or the pseudogene TRBV3-2) and TRBJ2-3, with no clear D. The CDR3 consists of 11 residues. From germline, CDR1 is LGHDT and CDR2 YNNKEL (reference sequence). Trimming removed 5 bases from V and 5 bases from J, with 5 bases in between. The CDR3 here is CASSSRDTQYF. The part of the CDR3 DNA that was read is TGTGCCAGCAGCTCTAGAGATACG.

There are many counts of this clone. Sequencing ends 3 residues short of the CDR3 end; the germline J gene provides the rest. This chain links TRBV19 with TRBJ2-1, with 13 positions matching TRBD2. Germline CDR1 is LNHDA and CDR2 is SQIVND (reference sequence). The CDR3 extends over 17 amino acids. V lost 6 bases, J lost 8 bases, and 13 bases stayed unmatched. The part of the CDR3 DNA that was read is TGTGCCAGTAGGCGGACTAGCGGGGGTCACGTCGGCGATGAG. It translates to CASRRTSGGHVGDE. The CDR3 in its entirety is CASRRTSGGHVGDEQFF.

This clone was counted ten times or more. The CDR3 end falls 3 residues outside the read, so it is completed with the germline J gene. The rearrangement uses TRBV5-4 and TRBJ2-1; TRBD1 agrees at 11 bases. The germline CDR1 and CDR2 sequences are SGHNT and YYREEE (reference sequence). The CDR3 is made up of 15 amino acids. The junction had 5 bases not matched to a gene; V was cut back by 4 bases and J by 5 bases. The CDR3: CASSIGTGGDNEQFF. The covered CDR3 bases are TGTGCCAGCAGCATCGGGACAGGGGGGGACAATGAG.